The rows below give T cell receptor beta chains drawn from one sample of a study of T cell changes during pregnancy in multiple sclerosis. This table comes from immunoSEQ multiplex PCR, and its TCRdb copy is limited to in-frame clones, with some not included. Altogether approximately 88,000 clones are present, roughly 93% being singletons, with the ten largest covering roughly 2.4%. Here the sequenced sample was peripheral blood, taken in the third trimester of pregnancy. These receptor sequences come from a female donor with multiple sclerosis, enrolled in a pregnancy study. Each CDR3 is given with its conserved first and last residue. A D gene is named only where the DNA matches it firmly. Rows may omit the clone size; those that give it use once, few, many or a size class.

CASSVTVNTEAFF,TGTGCCAGCAGTGTAACGGTCAACACTGAAGCTTTCTTT,.,TRBJ1-1,TRBV28,.
CASSRPGDLAEAFF,TGTGCCAGCAGCCGGCCAGGGGATCTCGCTGAAGCTTTCTTT,.,TRBJ1-1,TRBV7-9,.
CASSITGGNEQYF,TGTGCCAGTAGTATAACAGGGGGAAACGAGCAGTACTTC,.,TRBJ2-7,TRBV19,TRBD1
CASSPRLAEDTQYF,TGCGCCAGCAGCCCGCGACTAGCGGAAGATACGCAGTATTTT,.,TRBJ2-3,TRBV4-3,TRBD2
CASSVEGRTGVQPQHF,TGTGCCAGCAGCGTAGAAGGAAGGACAGGGGTCCAGCCCCAGCATTTT,.,TRBJ1-5,TRBV9,TRBD1
CASKPLAGGSNTGELFF,TGCGCCAGCAAACCCCTAGCGGGAGGATCGAACACCGGGGAGCTGTTTTTT,.,TRBJ2-2,TRBV4-1,TRBD2
CSAAGLARPEDTQYF,TGCAGCGCAGCGGGACTAGCGCGCCCAGAGGATACGCAGTATTTT,.,TRBJ2-3,TRBV29-1,TRBD2
CASSLGSVNQPQHF,TGTGCCAGCAGTTTAGGTTCGGTCAATCAGCCCCAGCATTTT,.,TRBJ1-5,TRBV28,.
CASSLVNPGEQYF,TGTGCCAGCAGCTTAGTGAACCCGGGGGAGCAGTACTTC,.,TRBJ2-7,TRBV7-2,.
CASSKLAAALEQYF,TGTGCCAGCAGTAAGCTAGCGGCAGCCCTCGAGCAGTACTTC,once,TRBJ2-7,TRBV28,TRBD2
CASSPGALGYNEQFF,TGTGCCAGCAGCCCAGGGGCGCTTGGCTACAATGAGCAGTTCTTC,.,TRBJ2-1,TRBV5-6,.
CASSASNYGYTF,TGCGCCAGCAGCGCGTCTAACTATGGCTACACCTTC,.,TRBJ1-2,TRBV5-1,.
CASSLSGRDEKLFF,TGTGCCAGCAGTTTATCGGGTCGGGATGAAAAACTGTTTTTT,.,TRBJ1-4,TRBV28,.
CASSLPWGSYGYTF,TGTGCCAGCAGTCTTCCGTGGGGCTCCTATGGCTACACCTTC,.,TRBJ1-2,TRBV28,.
CASRMSAGANVLTF,TGTGCCAGCAGGATGAGCGCTGGGGCCAACGTCCTGACTTTC,.,TRBJ2-6,TRBV25-1,.
CASSLGGGARSSYEQYF,TGCGCCAGCAGCTTGGGGGGGGGAGCGAGGAGCTCCTACGAGCAGTACTTC,.,TRBJ2-7,TRBV5-1,TRBD2
CASTLAGGPYEQYF,TGTGCCAGCACCCTAGCGGGAGGGCCTTACGAGCAGTACTTC,once,TRBJ2-7,TRBV28,TRBD2
CASSQVGDTQYF,TGCGCCAGCAGCCAAGTCGGGGATACGCAGTATTTT,.,TRBJ2-3,TRBV4-1,.
CASSTTTGFGTEAFF,TGTGCCAGCAGCACCACGACAGGGTTCGGCACTGAAGCTTTCTTT,.,TRBJ1-1,TRBV9,TRBD1
CASSPYGIYGYTF,TGTGCCAGCAGCCCCTACGGGATCTATGGCTACACCTTC,.,TRBJ1-2,TRBV9,.
CASSPPPGTEVRYGYTF,TGTGCCAGCAGTCCCCCACCCGGGACAGAAGTGAGGTATGGCTACACCTTC,.,TRBJ1-2,TRBV28,TRBD1
CASGTDLGNQPQHF,TGTGCCAGTGGGACTGACTTAGGCAATCAGCCCCAGCATTTT,.,TRBJ1-5,TRBV19,.
CASRLAGSPAETQYF,TGTGCCAGCAGACTAGCGGGCTCCCCGGCAGAGACCCAGTACTTC,.,TRBJ2-5,TRBV27,TRBD2
CASSLGAGLTSYEQYF,TGTGCCAGCAGCTTAGGGGCAGGACTGACCTCCTACGAGCAGTACTTC,.,TRBJ2-7,TRBV7-9,.
CASSQNRNSRDRGGGGDEKLFF,TGCGCCAGCAGTCAAAACCGGAACTCCCGGGACAGGGGGGGAGGGGGTGATGAAAAACTGTTTTTT,.,TRBJ1-4,TRBV23-1,TRBD1
CAMTSGANTGELFF,TGTGCCATGACTAGCGGGGCGAACACCGGGGAGCTGTTTTTT,.,TRBJ2-2,TRBV10-3,TRBD2
CSVEVRGSSYEQYF,TGCAGCGTTGAAGTAAGGGGATCGTCCTACGAGCAGTACTTC,.,TRBJ2-7,TRBV29-1,.
CASRKDRAGVGEQYF,TGTGCCAGTAGAAAGGACCGAGCGGGAGTTGGTGAGCAGTACTTC,.,TRBJ2-7,TRBV19,TRBD2
CSVGGGPNANTGELFF,TGCAGCGTCGGGGGGGGACCAAACGCGAACACCGGGGAGCTGTTTTTT,.,TRBJ2-2,TRBV29-1,TRBD2
CASSPERRGFGKGTDTQYF,TGTGCCAGCAGCCCTGAAAGGCGGGGTTTCGGGAAAGGCACAGATACGCAGTATTTT,.,TRBJ2-3,TRBV7-8,.
CASSLDRGLYEQYF,TGCGCCAGCAGCTTGGACAGGGGGCTCTACGAGCAGTACTTC,.,TRBJ2-7,TRBV5-1,TRBD1
CASSRDRGVGELFF,TGTGCCAGCAGCAGGGACAGGGGGGTCGGGGAGCTGTTTTTT,.,TRBJ2-2,TRBV6-1,TRBD1
CSVEGVRGALETQYF,TGCAGCGTTGAAGGGGTCCGGGGGGCTCTCGAGACCCAGTACTTC,.,TRBJ2-5,TRBV29-1,.